One T cell receptor (beta chain) is described in this entry. Its antigen is unknown. No base quality information exists; no much larger clone differs at one position. One collaborating source in Seattle enrolled patients during active infection and followed them longitudinally through the course of disease. Collaborating institutions collected whole blood in K2EDTA tubes following their own protocols. For TCRbeta analysis, collaborator samples were shipped as frozen whole blood, as isolated PBMCs, or as DNA extracted from either sample type. V is cut back by 3 bases and J by 5 bases, with 8 bases in the junction unmatched. From the germline V gene (reference sequence), CDR1 is DFQATT and CDR2 is SNEGSKA. The CDR3 contains 14 residues, cysteine and phenylalanine counted. The only DNA kept is the CDR3, 42 bases in frame from the first base. The source of the sample is a study of blood T cell repertoires in COVID-19 (dated by TCRdb to about 2020). A note on the overall study: Collaborator samples came from the United States, Italy and Spain and covered acute and convalescent phases of COVID-19. The material from the prospective study consisted of cDNA or gDNA derived from T cells, B-cell-depleted T cells, or PBMCs. Where available, HLA class I and class II types were taken from metadata supplied by the sample provider and were not determined by assay-based typing. The dataset comprised deeply sampled blood TCRbeta repertoires from subjects exposed to, actively infected with, or recovered from COVID-19. The repertoires were released in a freely available public database meant as a resource for research on the immune response to SARS-CoV-2. Samples were obtained from the ongoing ImmuneRACE study (first 160 participants) and from 1,254 subjects provided by 6 global collaborators. The sample metadata nearly always contained a de-identified subject ID, COVID-19 status, age in years and sex.

Findings and caveats that apply to the study as a whole: The amount of clinical and demographic metadata varied by source and participant and was provided uncurated.

The immunoSEQ Assay, a bias-controlled multiplex PCR, was used to amplify TCRbeta CDR3 regions from genomic DNA. As for how the authors treated the data: The number of nucleated cells in each sample was estimated by amplification of reference gene primers within the assay. To quantify the absolute abundance of each unique TCRbeta CDR3 rearrangement, sequence reads were collapsed and filtered. For each sample, productive Simpson clonality was calculated by taking the square root of Simpson's diversity index across productive rearrangements. Entries here come from immuneACCESS through TCRdb and include only in-frame sequences with V and J called. Some clones fail to appear in such tables; in the studies checked, an unresolved V gene covers under half of the shortfall, and the cause of the remainder is unknown. The DNA was the basis for D and trimming; V, J and clone size are from that table. The sample contains hundreds of thousands of clones, 85% to 90% of them found a single time. Together, the top ten hold around 0.96% of the sample.

Recombination linked TRBV20-1 to TRBJ1-2, with 8 bases in between that match TRBD1. This TCR was sampled from a woman in her thirties or forties with COVID-19, enrolled during active disease. The sequencing sample was made of peripheral blood. CDR3 reads: CSASGLRGQYGYTF. At the DNA level, the sequence is TGCAGTGCTAGTGGTCTCAGGGGGCAATATGGCTACACCTTC.